Listed below are T cell receptor beta chains from one sample, sequenced in a study of Ad26.COV2.S vaccination and SARS-CoV-2 variants. Repertoires were generated with immunoSEQ multiplex PCR, while TCRdb's copy carries only in-frame clones and drops some. This table holds under 600,000 clones, nearly 90% found once. The material was peripheral blood, obtained in a trial of Ad26.COV2.S vaccine versus placebo. All receptors derive from a person aged 18-60 years who received the Ad26.COV2.S COVID-19 vaccine or a placebo. Both conserved end residues are part of each CDR3.

v_gene	j_gene	CDR3aa
TRBV5-1	TRBJ2-2	CASSSGTGFVGELFF
TRBV9	TRBJ2-1	CASSVLDSLGEQFF
TRBV2	TRBJ2-3	CASRTSGGTDTQYF
TRBV6-6	TRBJ2-2	CASSSGVYTGELFF
TRBV20-1	TRBJ2-7	CSARGADEQYF
TRBV30	TRBJ2-7	CAWSPGSYEQYF
TRBV7-3	TRBJ1-1	CASSPGGNTEAFF
TRBV11-2	TRBJ2-1	CASSWTGGNYNEQFF
TRBV28	TRBJ1-4	CASNQGTETNEKLFF
TRBV10-3	TRBJ2-7	CAIGGSEQYF
TRBV29-1	TRBJ1-2	CSVSSGGVANYGYTF
TRBV13	TRBJ2-5	CASSFSGTTQYF
TRBV7-3	TRBJ2-3	CASSFSGGQGSDTQYF
TRBV2	TRBJ2-2	CASFSTPNTGELFF
TRBV3-1/TRBV3-2	TRBJ1-6	CASRQMGHNSPLHF
TRBV9	TRBJ2-2	CASSVENTGELFF
TRBV5-1	TRBJ2-7	CASSLVGSEISYEQYF
TRBV15	TRBJ2-6	CATSTGTGGANVLTF
TRBV13	TRBJ2-6	CASSASPAGGSGANVLTF
TRBV5-6	TRBJ2-2	CASSLAATGINTGELFF
TRBV7-2	TRBJ2-1	CASSLRGRDFDNEQFF
TRBV19	TRBJ1-2	CASRRRQGALTEGYTF
TRBV5-6	TRBJ2-3	CASSSEGQGTDTQYF
TRBV5-1	TRBJ1-1	CASSGGRGTEAFF
TRBV7-6	TRBJ1-1	CASSLVRGTEAFF
TRBV28	TRBJ1-1	CASSLRRPGNLNTEAFF
TRBV29-1	TRBJ1-2	CSVHGDRGYGYTF
TRBV6-2/TRBV6-3	TRBJ2-2	CASSYGAHNTGELFF
TRBV13	TRBJ1-6	CASSLGRSSYNSPLHF
TRBV5-1	TRBJ2-5	CASSGRPGVETQYF
TRBV19	TRBJ1-1	CASSPATGVNTEAFF
TRBV7-8	TRBJ2-1	CASSVGSSGVFNEQFF
TRBV7-9	TRBJ2-3	CASSLAGTGRADTQYF
TRBV3-1/TRBV3-2	TRBJ1-1	CASSPGTGGVEAFF
TRBV6-5	TRBJ1-5	CASSRFRDSNQPQHF